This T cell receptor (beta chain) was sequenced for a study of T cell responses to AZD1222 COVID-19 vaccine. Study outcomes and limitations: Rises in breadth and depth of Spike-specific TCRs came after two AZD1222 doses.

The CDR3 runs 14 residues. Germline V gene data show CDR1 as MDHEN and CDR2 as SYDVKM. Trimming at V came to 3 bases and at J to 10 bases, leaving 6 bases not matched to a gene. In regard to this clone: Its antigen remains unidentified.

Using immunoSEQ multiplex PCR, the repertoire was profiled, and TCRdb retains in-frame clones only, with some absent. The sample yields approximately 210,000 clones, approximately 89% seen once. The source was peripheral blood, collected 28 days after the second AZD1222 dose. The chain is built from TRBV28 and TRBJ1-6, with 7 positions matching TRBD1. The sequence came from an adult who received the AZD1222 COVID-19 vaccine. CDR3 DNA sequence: TGTGCCAGCAGTTTTCCTACAGGGGTGTCACCCCTCCACTTT. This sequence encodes CASSFPTGVSPLHF.